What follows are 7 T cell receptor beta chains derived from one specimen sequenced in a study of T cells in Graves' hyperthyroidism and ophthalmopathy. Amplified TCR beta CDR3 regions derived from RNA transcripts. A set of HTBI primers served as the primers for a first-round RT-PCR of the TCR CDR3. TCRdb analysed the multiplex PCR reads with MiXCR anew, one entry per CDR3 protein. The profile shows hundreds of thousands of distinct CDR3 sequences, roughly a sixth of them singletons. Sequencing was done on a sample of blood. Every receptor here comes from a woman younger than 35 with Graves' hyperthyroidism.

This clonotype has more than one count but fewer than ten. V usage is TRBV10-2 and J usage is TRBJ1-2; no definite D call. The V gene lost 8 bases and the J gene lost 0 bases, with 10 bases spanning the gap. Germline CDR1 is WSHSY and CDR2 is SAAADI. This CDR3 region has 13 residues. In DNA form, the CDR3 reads TGCGCCAGCTCGGACCTAGCTAACTATGGCTACACCTTC. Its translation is CASSDLANYGYTF.

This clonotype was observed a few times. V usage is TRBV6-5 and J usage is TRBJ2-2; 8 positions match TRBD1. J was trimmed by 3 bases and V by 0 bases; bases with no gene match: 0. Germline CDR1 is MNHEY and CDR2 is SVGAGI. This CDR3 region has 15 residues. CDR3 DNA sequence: TGTGCCAGCAGTTACTCGACAGGGGACACCGGGGAGCTGTTTTTT. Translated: CASSYSTGDTGELFF.

In DNA, the CDR3 is TGTGCCAGCAGCTTATGGCAAGGCCAGGGATCCGATTCACCCCTCCACTTT. This codes for CASSLWQGQGSDSPLHF. This chain links TRBV7-9 with TRBJ1-6, with D tentatively TRBD1 (5 bases). This CDR3 has 17 amino acids. In germline, CDR1 is SEHNR, CDR2 FQNEAQ (reference sequence). The V end lost 2 bases, the J end lost 8 bases, and 19 bases lay between the germline ends.

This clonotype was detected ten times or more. CDR3 protein: CASSYRTRVAEAFF. For the CDR3, the DNA is TGTGCCAGCAGCTATCGGACAAGGGTGGCTGAAGCTTTCTTT. The rearrangement uses TRBV11-1 and TRBJ1-1; possible D gene TRBD1, 5 bases. CDR3 length equals 14 residues. Germline CDR1 reads SGHAT; CDR2 reads FQDESV (reference sequence). V was cut by 4 bases and J by 6 bases, with 15 bases left in between.

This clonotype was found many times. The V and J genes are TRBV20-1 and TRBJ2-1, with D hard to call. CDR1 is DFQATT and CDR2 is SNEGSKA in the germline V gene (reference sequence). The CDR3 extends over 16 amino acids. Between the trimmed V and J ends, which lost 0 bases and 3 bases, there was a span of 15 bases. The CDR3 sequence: CSARDSELGSYNEQFF. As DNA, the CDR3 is TGCAGTGCTAGAGATTCCGAGCTCGGTAGCTACAATGAGCAGTTCTTC.

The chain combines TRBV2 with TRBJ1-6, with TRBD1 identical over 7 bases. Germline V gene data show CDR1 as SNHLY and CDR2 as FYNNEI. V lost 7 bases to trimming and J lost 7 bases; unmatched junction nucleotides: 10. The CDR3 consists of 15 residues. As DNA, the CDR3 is TGTGCCAGCAAGGATCAGACAGGGAGAAATTCACCCCTCCACTTT. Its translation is CASKDQTGRNSPLHF.

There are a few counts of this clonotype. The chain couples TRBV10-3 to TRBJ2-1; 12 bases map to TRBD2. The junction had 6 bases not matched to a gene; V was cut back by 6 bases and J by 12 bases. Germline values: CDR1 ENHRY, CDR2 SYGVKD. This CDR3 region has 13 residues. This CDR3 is CAIRGTSGLGQFF. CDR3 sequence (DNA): TGTGCCATCAGGGGGACTAGCGGGCTGGGGCAGTTCTTC.